The 15 T cell receptor beta chains listed next were all sequenced from one sample in a study of shared clonotypes between healthy human individuals. Repertoires were generated with immunoSEQ multiplex PCR, while TCRdb's copy carries only in-frame clones and drops some. The data show roughly 810,000 clones, with around 96% seen just once and approximately 0.2% held by the top ten. Selected positively for CCR7 and CD45RO-negative, naive CD8 cells excluded terminally differentiated effector memory CD45RA+ cells. The sample comprised naive CD8+ T cells sorted from blood. The receptor set was obtained from a man aged 25 to 40 in good health.

The genes are TRBV11-2 and TRBJ1-2, with TRBD1 matching over 7 bases. The V gene's germline CDR1 is SGHAT and CDR2 FQNNGV. The CDR3 has 13 amino acids. The V gene end was trimmed by 10 bases and the J gene end by 2 bases; junction bases not matched to a gene: 7. The CDR3 sequence is CATQGLSNYGYTF. In DNA form, the CDR3 reads TGTGCCACACAGGGGTTGTCAAACTATGGCTACACCTTC.

The rearrangement uses TRBV9 and TRBJ1-1; D unresolved. V was shortened by 0 bases and J by 2 bases, with 8 bases between the two germline ends. The CDR3 totals 14 residues. Germline V gene lookup returns CDR1 SGDLS and CDR2 YYNGEE. The CDR3 region has the DNA TGTGCCAGCAGCGTAGCAAAGGGCAACACTGAAGCTTTCTTT. This sequence encodes CASSVAKGNTEAFF.

V usage is TRBV7-2 and J usage is TRBJ2-1, with TRBD2 identical over 7 bases. V was pared by 11 bases and J by 7 bases, with 17 bases of the junction left unmatched. Germline V CDR1 and CDR2: SGHTA, FQGNSA. This CDR3 has 15 residues. DNA of the CDR3: TGTGCCCGAAGCTCTAGGGCGGGAGAGAGGAATGAGCAGTTCTTC. Encoded protein: CARSSRAGERNEQFF.

The table lists this clone with a count of one. This rearrangement joins TRBV5-4 to TRBJ2-2, with D maybe TRBD2 (6 bases). The CDR3 is 16 residues long. V gave up 1 base and J gave up 2 bases, with 12 bases separating them. CDR1 is SGHNT and CDR2 is YYREEE in the germline V gene (reference sequence). CDR3 residues: CASSLRDGGNTGELFF. CDR3 sequence (DNA): TGTGCCAGCAGCTTGAGGGACGGGGGAAACACCGGGGAGCTGTTTTTT.

This clone was seen a single time. The chain employs TRBV2 and TRBJ2-1; D may be TRBD1 (5 bases). The CDR3 runs 14 residues. V was shortened by 6 bases and J by 7 bases, with 16 bases between the two germline ends. Germline V gene lookup returns CDR1 SNHLY and CDR2 FYNNEI. CDR3 loop: CASSLKDIFNEQFF. The CDR3 DNA reads as TGTGCCAGCAGCCTCAAGGACATTTTTAATGAGCAGTTCTTC. The variable domain in full, with the rest retrieved from reference TRBV2 and TRBJ2-1, is EPEVTQTPSHQVTQMGQEVILRCVPISNHLYFYWYRQILGQKVEFLVSFYNNEISEKSEIFDDQFSVERPDGSNFTLKIRSTKLEDSAMYFCASSLKDIFNEQFFGPGTRLTVL.

The rearrangement joins TRBV7-9 to TRBJ2-1; unclear D gene. The CDR3 is made up of 15 amino acids. Germline V gene lookup returns CDR1 SEHNR and CDR2 FQNEAQ (reference sequence). The germline V and J ends were trimmed by 4 bases and 7 bases, with 17 bases remaining between them. The CDR3 DNA reads TGTGCCAGCAGCTCCTTTAAAACCCCTACGAATGAGCAGTTCTTC. Protein product: CASSSFKTPTNEQFF. The full variable domain, in which reference TRBV7-9 and TRBJ2-1 provide the parts outside the CDR3, is DTGVSQNPRHKITKRGQNVTFRCDPISEHNRLYWYRQTLGQGPEFLTYFQNEAQLEKSRLLSDRFSAERPKGSFSTLEIQRTEQGDSAMYLCASSSFKTPTNEQFFGPGTRLTVL.

The V gene is TRBV11-2, the J gene TRBJ2-7; D remains unclear. The CDR3 totals 13 residues. Germline V gene sequence: CDR1 SGHAT, CDR2 FQNNGV. V dropped 4 bases and J dropped 5 bases, with 12 bases sitting between them. This CDR3 is CASSSQDPDEQYF. The CDR3 DNA is TGTGCCAGCAGCTCCCAGGACCCTGACGAGCAGTACTTC. The full variable domain, rest sourced from reference TRBV11-2 and TRBJ2-7, is EAGVAQSPRYKIIEKRQSVAFWCNPISGHATLYWYQQILGQGPKLLIQFQNNGVVDDSQLPKDRFSAERLKGVDSTLKIQPAKLEDSAVYLCASSSQDPDEQYFGPGTRLTVT.

A single count supports this clone. The chain is built from TRBV15 and TRBJ1-1; possibly TRBD1 for D (5 bases). Germline values: CDR1 LNHNV, CDR2 YYDKDF (reference sequence). CDR3 length: 15 amino acids. The V end lost 7 bases, the J end lost 2 bases, and 17 bases lay between the germline ends. CDR3 nucleotide sequence: TGTGCCACCAACCTTTGGGCAGGGTCTAACACTGAAGCTTTCTTT. It encodes CATNLWAGSNTEAFF. Together with reference TRBV15 and TRBJ1-1, the CDR3 gives the full variable domain: DAMVIQNPRYQVTQFGKPVTLSCSQTLNHNVMYWYQQKSSQAPKLLFHYYDKDFNNEADTPDNFQSRRPNTSFCFLDIRSPGLGDTAMYLCATNLWAGSNTEAFFGQGTRLTVV.

The CDR3 loop reads CASSSARENIQYF. The CDR3 nucleotides read TGTGCCAGCAGCTCCGCCCGGGAAAACATTCAGTACTTC. V and J are TRBV7-9 and TRBJ2-4; D unresolved. CDR3 length equals 13 residues. V was shortened by 4 bases and J by 5 bases, with 9 bases between the two germline ends. Looked up from germline, CDR1 is SEHNR and CDR2 is FQNEAQ (reference sequence). The variable domain in full, with the rest retrieved from reference TRBV7-9 and TRBJ2-4, is DTGVSQNPRHKITKRGQNVTFRCDPISEHNRLYWYRQTLGQGPEFLTYFQNEAQLEKSRLLSDRFSAERPKGSFSTLEIQRTEQGDSAMYLCASSSARENIQYFGAGTRLSVL.

Here the CDR3 reads CASTSRDTEAFF. The CDR3 DNA reads as TGTGCCAGTACTAGCAGGGACACTGAAGCTTTCTTT. V gene TRBV7-8 combines with J gene TRBJ1-1; D is possibly TRBD1 (5 bases). The V and J ends lost 9 bases and 3 bases respectively, with 11 bases between them. Germline V gene data show CDR1 as SGHVS and CDR2 as FQNEAQ. CDR3 size: 12 residues.

This chain links TRBV10-1 with TRBJ2-1, with D uncertain. The ends were cut back, 2 bases at V and 8 bases at J, with 13 bases in the middle. Germline V gene lookup returns CDR1 WNHNN and CDR2 SYGVQD (reference sequence). This CDR3 spans 14 amino acids. The CDR3 region has the DNA TGCGCCAGCAGTGAGGCAAGGGTTTCAGATGAGCAGTTCTTC. It specifies CASSEARVSDEQFF.

The chain combines TRBV5-5 with TRBJ2-1; D may correspond to TRBD1 or TRBD2 (6 bases each). The CDR3 has 14 amino acids. Trimming stripped 2 bases from V and 5 bases from J, with 11 bases between. Germline assignment: CDR1 SGHKS and CDR2 YYEKEE (reference sequence). The CDR3 nucleotides read TGTGCCAGCAGCTTTTGGGGGGCGGACAATGAGCAGTTCTTC. This gives the protein CASSFWGADNEQFF.

In this sample, this clone turned up once. This sequence joins TRBV10-2 and TRBJ1-2, with unresolved D. The CDR3 extends over 12 amino acids. Deletions cut 2 bases from V and 4 bases from J, with 5 bases between. The germline gives CDR1 WSHSY, CDR2 SAAADI. CDR3 sequence: CASSEVGYGYTF. The DNA for the CDR3 is TGCGCCAGCAGTGAGGTCGGCTATGGCTACACCTTC.

J is TRBJ2-7 and V is TRBV7-3; 10 nucleotides match TRBD1. V was pared by 5 bases and J by 5 bases, with 9 bases of the junction left unmatched. The CDR3 contains 15 residues. The germline V gene has CDR1 SGHTA and CDR2 FQGTGA. The CDR3, as DNA: TGTGCCAGCAGCCCGCGGGACAGGGGTATGAACGAGCAGTACTTC. Its translation: CASSPRDRGMNEQYF.

The chain uses TRBV7-6 and TRBJ2-6; a weak D match, TRBD1 (6 bases). The CDR3 sequence is 16 residues long. The germline V gene encodes CDR1 SGHVS and CDR2 FNYEAQ. V was pared by 4 bases and J by 4 bases, with 14 bases between. The CDR3 loop is CASSYSTGTGANVLTF. As DNA, the CDR3 is TGTGCCAGCAGCTACTCCACAGGGACAGGGGCCAACGTCCTGACTTTC.